These 19 T cell receptor beta chains were sequenced from one sample in a study of radiation and T cells in renal cell carcinoma. Data came from immunoSEQ multiplex PCR; TCRdb stores just in-frame clones and leaves some out. The table has 150,000 to 200,000 clones, about 88% seen once; the top ten hold over 9%. As for time point: blood 4 weeks post-SBRT, at nephrectomy. Treatment denoted: 15 Gy SBRT to primary tumor, nephrectomy 4 weeks later. The sample consisted of blood, taken from a patient whose treatment included radiotherapy and nephrectomy. All receptors derive from a woman aged 45-59 years with renal cell carcinoma.

V gene TRBV7-9 combines with J gene TRBJ1-1; TRBD1 is a possible D gene (6 bases). The CDR3 runs 17 residues. Germline loops: CDR1 SEHNR, CDR2 FQNEAQ (reference sequence). Trimming took 3 bases from V and 1 from J, leaving 18 bases between them. The DNA for the CDR3 is TGTGCCAGCAGCTTCCAGATGGGGGCAAGTGGGAACACTGAAGCTTTCTTT. This encodes CASSFQMGASGNTEAFF.

The V gene is TRBV6-1, the J gene TRBJ1-5; D call uncertain. Trimming pared 7 bases from V and 4 bases from J, leaving 8 bases between. Per germline, CDR1 MNHNS and CDR2 SASEGT. This CDR3 region has 12 residues. The CDR3 protein is CASTDWNQPQHF. The DNA for the CDR3 is TGTGCCAGCACAGATTGGAATCAGCCCCAGCATTTT.

The chain carries TRBV10-3 and TRBJ1-5, with D possibly matching TRBD1 (6 bases). V was pared by 0 bases and J by 6 bases, with 15 bases between. Germline values: CDR1 ENHRY, CDR2 SYGVKD. The CDR3 is 16 residues long. CDR3 bases: TGTGCCATCAGTGAGTCGGTGGGGGGCGGAATTCAGCCCCAGCATTTT. Its protein is CAISESVGGGIQPQHF.

The V gene is TRBV7-9, the J gene TRBJ1-5, with D tentatively TRBD1 (5 bases). The CDR3 runs 13 residues. Trimming cost V 5 bases and J 5 bases, with 10 bases left between them. The germline CDR1 and CDR2 sequences are SEHNR and FQNEAQ (reference sequence). CDR3 sequence reads: CASSRDGDQPQHF. The CDR3 DNA sequence: TGTGCCAGCAGCCGGGACGGCGATCAGCCCCAGCATTTT.

V and J are TRBV4-2 and TRBJ2-5; tentative D call: TRBD2 (7 bases). Germline-derived CDR1 and CDR2 are LGHNA and YNFKEQ. The CDR3 consists of 15 residues. Trimming removed 1 base from V and 4 bases from J, with 13 bases in between. The CDR3 nucleotides read TGTGCCAGCAGCCAAGGCGGAGGGGGGGTAGAGACCCAGTACTTC. It specifies CASSQGGGGVETQYF.

V usage is TRBV6-1 and J usage is TRBJ2-5; unclear D gene. Per germline, CDR1 MNHNS and CDR2 SASEGT. The CDR3 extends over 15 amino acids. V lost 5 bases to trimming and J lost 3 bases, with 16 bases between them. The CDR3 sequence: CASSWTPSWEETQYF. The CDR3 DNA reads TGTGCCAGCAGTTGGACCCCCTCCTGGGAAGAGACCCAGTACTTC.

In DNA, the CDR3 is TGTGCCAGCAGGCTCGAGGATTGGAGCACAGATACGCAGTATTTT. Encoded protein: CASRLEDWSTDTQYF. This chain links TRBV2 with TRBJ2-3; unclear D gene. V lost 6 bases and J lost 0, with 13 bases in between. In germline, CDR1 is SNHLY, CDR2 FYNNEI. The CDR3 spans 15 residues.

The rearrangement links TRBV29-1 to TRBJ2-5; D perhaps matches TRBD2 (6 bases). Trimming removed 6 bases at V and 4 bases at J, with 12 bases between. CDR3 length equals 12 residues. Germline loops: CDR1 SQVTM, CDR2 ANQGSEA. The CDR3 sequence is CSVSSVGETQYF. In nucleotides, the CDR3 is TGCAGCGTCTCTAGCGTCGGAGAGACCCAGTACTTC. Looking up the rest from reference TRBV29-1 and TRBJ2-5 gives the full variable domain: SAVISQKPSRDICQRGTSLTIQCQVDSQVTMMFWYRQQPGQSLTLIATANQGSEATYESGFVIDKFPISRPNLTFSTLTVSNMSPEDSSIYLCSVSSVGETQYFGPGTRLLVL.

The rearrangement uses TRBV7-2 and TRBJ1-6; 7 bases agree with TRBD1. Germline V gene data show CDR1 as SGHTA and CDR2 as FQGNSA. The CDR3 totals 14 residues. The ends lost 6 bases at V and 8 bases at J; junction bases unmatched: 7. This CDR3 reads CASSGTVGHSPLHF. In nucleotides, the CDR3 is TGTGCCAGCAGTGGGACAGTGGGACATTCACCCCTCCACTTT. The full variable domain, completed using reference TRBV7-2 and TRBJ1-6, is GAGVSQSPSNKVTEKGKDVELRCDPISGHTALYWYRQSLGQGLEFLIYFQGNSAPDKSGLPSDRFSAERTGGSVSTLTIQRTQQEDSAVYLCASSGTVGHSPLHFGNGTRLTVT.

Here the CDR3 reads CASSPRLPQINEQFF. The CDR3 bases are TGTGCCAGCAGCCCCAGACTACCTCAGATTAATGAGCAGTTCTTC. This chain uses TRBV6-1 with TRBJ2-1; TRBD2 is a possible D gene (5 bases). V was trimmed by 6 bases and J by 7 bases, leaving 19 bases between them. The CDR3 extends over 15 amino acids. Germline lookup yields CDR1 MNHNS and CDR2 SASEGT.

V gene TRBV6-6 combines with J gene TRBJ1-2; no definite D call. V gave up 6 bases and J gave up 6 bases, with 8 bases separating them. Germline values: CDR1 MNHNY, CDR2 SVGAGI (reference sequence). The CDR3 runs to 11 residues. The CDR3 protein is CASREVDGYTF. CDR3 nucleotides: TGTGCCAGCAGGGAAGTCGATGGCTACACCTTC.

The rearrangement links TRBV18 to TRBJ2-5; either TRBD1 or TRBD2 may fit D (5 bases each). The CDR3 length is 12 residues. V shed 6 bases and J shed 6 bases, with 11 bases lying between them. The germline gives CDR1 KGHSH, CDR2 LQKENI. Here the CDR3 reads CASSGVVKTQYF. DNA for the CDR3: TGTGCCAGCTCGGGGGTTGTTAAGACCCAGTACTTC.

V usage is TRBV7-9 and J usage is TRBJ2-1; 8 positions match TRBD1. The length of the CDR3 is 15 residues. With V trimmed by 2 bases and J by 7 bases, 7 bases remained unmatched. Germline V gene data show CDR1 as SEHNR and CDR2 as FQNEAQ (reference sequence). The CDR3 sequence: CASSLTGQVRNEQFF. CDR3 bases: TGTGCCAGCAGCTTAACGGGACAGGTGCGGAATGAGCAGTTCTTC.

Only a few counts were recorded for this clone. For the CDR3, the DNA is TGTGCCAGCAGGTTACAGCTAAACACTGAAGCTTTCTTT. Encoded protein: CASRLQLNTEAFF. This rearrangement joins TRBV6-5 to TRBJ1-1; D remains ambiguous. Trimming removed 6 bases at V and 2 bases at J, with 10 bases between. The V gene's germline CDR1 is MNHEY and CDR2 SVGAGI. The CDR3 is 13 amino acids.

This clone came up once. This chain links TRBV7-9 with TRBJ1-1; D call uncertain. The CDR3 has 14 residues. Germline assignment: CDR1 SEHNR and CDR2 FQNEAQ (reference sequence). Between the trimmed V and J ends, which lost 6 bases and 4 bases, there was a span of 15 bases. CDR3 bases: TGTGCCAGCAGGCCGTCGACGGTTATCACTGAAGCTTTCTTT. Translating it yields CASRPSTVITEAFF.

This clone was recorded only once. This chain links TRBV4-2 with TRBJ1-4; possible D gene TRBD1, 6 bases. CDR3 length: 15 amino acids. The V gene's germline CDR1 is LGHNA and CDR2 YNFKEQ. V was clipped by 4 bases and J by 6 bases, with 15 bases between them. The CDR3 DNA follows: TGTGCCAGCAGCCTGAGGGGGAGTAGTGATGAAAAACTGTTTTTT. Translating it yields CASSLRGSSDEKLFF.

The chain uses TRBV5-8 and TRBJ1-1; TRBD1 aligns across 9 bases. V lost 1 base, J lost 5 bases, and 9 bases stayed unmatched. The CDR3 sequence is 16 residues long. Germline V lookup: CDR1 SGHTS, CDR2 YDEGEE. CDR3 nucleotides: TGTGCCAGCAGCTTGAACAGATACAGGGGGCCAACTGAAGCTTTCTTT. It translates to CASSLNRYRGPTEAFF.

This sequence joins TRBV2 and TRBJ1-3; TRBD1 matches at 9 bases. The CDR3 length is 15 residues. J lost 4 bases, V lost 5 bases, and 6 bases had no gene match. The V gene's germline CDR1 is SNHLY and CDR2 FYNNEI. The DNA of the CDR3 is TGTGCCAGCAGTATACAGGGGGCGTTGGGAAACACCATATATTTT. Protein: CASSIQGALGNTIYF.

J is TRBJ2-3 and V is TRBV14, with D possibly TRBD2 on 7 matching bases. The CDR3 is 17 residues long. CDR1 is SGHDN and CDR2 is FVKESK in the germline V gene. V lost 1 base and J 1 base, leaving 15 bases between the germline ends. CDR3 amino acids: CASSQARGGGRTDTQYF. The CDR3 DNA sequence: TGTGCCAGCAGCCAAGCTCGTGGGGGGGGCCGCACAGATACGCAGTATTTT.